The 30 T cell receptor beta chains in this list originate from one sample, sequenced in a study of shared clonotypes between healthy human individuals. Sequenced by immunoSEQ multiplex PCR; TCRdb stores in-frame clones only, minus some. In the table there are around 1,100,000 clones, about 80% of which are singletons. The sample consisted of memory CD4+ T cells from PBMCs. Stated subset: CD45RA-negative fraction. These TCRs come from a man between 18 and 35 years old in good health. Some clones in this sample may be carry-over from other donors' samples.

The V and J genes are TRBV19 and TRBJ1-2; TRBD1 matches 8 bases. This CDR3 is 16 amino acids long. The trim removed 7 bases at V and 0 bases at J, leaving 10 bases unmatched. Germline V gives CDR1 LNHDA, CDR2 SQIVND (reference sequence). CDR3 protein: CASTRQGPLANYGYTF. The CDR3 DNA sequence: TGTGCCAGTACCCGACAGGGGCCCTTGGCTAACTATGGCTACACCTTC.

This sequence joins TRBV9 and TRBJ1-2; tentative D call: TRBD1 (6 bases). The CDR3 is 16 amino acids. Germline CDR1 reads SGDLS; CDR2 reads YYNGEE. Trimming left V 4 bases short and J 1 base short, with 17 bases between. CDR3 amino acids: CASSPPDRNLNYGYTF. As DNA, the CDR3 is TGTGCCAGCAGCCCCCCAGACAGGAACCTTAACTATGGCTACACCTTC. The variable domain in full, with the rest retrieved from reference TRBV9 and TRBJ1-2, is DSGVTQTPKHLITATGQRVTLRCSPRSGDLSVYWYQQSLDQGLQFLIQYYNGEERAKGNILERFSAQQFPDLHSELNLSSLELGDSALYFCASSPPDRNLNYGYTFGSGTRLTVV.

The J gene is TRBJ1-4, the V gene TRBV6-6; unclear D gene. The CDR3 is 14 amino acids. The germline V and J ends were trimmed by 3 bases and 4 bases, with 9 bases remaining between them. Germline values: CDR1 MNHNY, CDR2 SVGAGI (reference sequence). The DNA of the CDR3 is TGTGCCAGCAGTTATCTCGGATTTAATGAAAAACTGTTTTTT. Protein: CASSYLGFNEKLFF.

The chain carries TRBV5-1 and TRBJ2-3; D unresolved. Germline V CDR1 and CDR2: SGHRS, YFSETQ. V lost 2 bases and J 4 bases, leaving 11 bases between the germline ends. This CDR3 spans 14 amino acids. CDR3 bases: TGCGCCAGCAGCTTATTAGGTCCGGCAGATACGCAGTATTTT. It translates to CASSLLGPADTQYF.

The J gene is TRBJ1-2, the V gene TRBV11-2; D is ambiguous. The germline V gene has CDR1 SGHAT and CDR2 FQNNGV. With 4 bases removed from V and 4 bases from J, the gap between germline ends came to 16 bases. This CDR3 spans 15 amino acids. The CDR3 bases are TGTGCCAGCAGCTCAATTGTCAGCTCGGGCTATGGCTACACCTTC. Protein product: CASSSIVSSGYGYTF. Together with reference TRBV11-2 and TRBJ1-2, the CDR3 gives the full variable domain: EAGVAQSPRYKIIEKRQSVAFWCNPISGHATLYWYQQILGQGPKLLIQFQNNGVVDDSQLPKDRFSAERLKGVDSTLKIQPAKLEDSAVYLCASSSIVSSGYGYTFGSGTRLTVV.

The chain combines TRBV28 with TRBJ1-5, with D tentatively TRBD1 (5 bases). The CDR3 totals 20 residues. Germline values: CDR1 MDHEN, CDR2 SYDVKM. The V end was cut by 5 bases, the J end by 1 base, with 27 bases between. CDR3 coding DNA: TGTGCCAGCAGTCCCAACTTAAACAATGACAGACGAGTAAGCAATCAGCCCCAGCATTTT. The encoded protein is CASSPNLNNDRRVSNQPQHF.

CDR3 DNA: TGTGCCAGCAGGCTCTCAGGGGGCGAAGCAGATACGCAGTATTTT. Translated: CASRLSGGEADTQYF. The chain recombines TRBV2 with TRBJ2-3; 8 bases align to TRBD1. Trimming removed 6 bases from V and 4 bases from J; junction bases left unmatched: 9. Germline V gene lookup returns CDR1 SNHLY and CDR2 FYNNEI. The CDR3 is 15 amino acids.

The CDR3 DNA reads as TGTGCCAGCAGCTTAGCTTCAGGGTTCTCTGGAAACACCATATATTTT. Amino acid sequence: CASSLASGFSGNTIYF. The chain employs TRBV7-2 and TRBJ1-3; D may be TRBD1 (5 bases). CDR1 is SGHTA and CDR2 is FQGNSA in the germline V gene. V lost 0 bases to trimming and J lost 0 bases, with 9 bases between them. The CDR3 runs 16 residues.

This clone was detected only once. The V gene is TRBV28, the J gene TRBJ2-6, with 8 nucleotides matching TRBD1. Per the germline V gene, CDR1 is MDHEN and CDR2 is SYDVKM. With 7 bases clipped from V and 4 bases from J, the junction kept 6 bases outside the gene matches. The CDR3 length is 15 residues. The CDR3 nucleotides read TGTGCCAGCATCGGACAGGGTGAAGGGGCCAACGTCCTGACTTTC. Translating gives CASIGQGEGANVLTF.

The chain is built from TRBV19 and TRBJ1-4; no clear D gene. Per the germline V gene, CDR1 is LNHDA and CDR2 is SQIVND (reference sequence). This CDR3 contains 13 residues. Trimming stripped 4 bases from V and 5 bases from J, with 8 bases between. Here the CDR3 DNA reads TGTGCCAGTAGTAAAACCGGGAATGAAAAACTGTTTTTT. This translates into CASSKTGNEKLFF.

This rearrangement joins TRBV4-2 to TRBJ1-1; D gene ambiguous. Trimming removed 4 bases from V and 0 bases from J, with 9 bases in between. Germline CDR1 reads LGHNA; CDR2 reads YNFKEQ. This CDR3 spans 14 amino acids. CDR3 in amino acids: CASSPPGVNTEAFF. CDR3 coding DNA: TGTGCCAGCAGCCCCCCCGGAGTGAACACTGAAGCTTTCTTT.

The chain is built from TRBV7-9 and TRBJ1-1, with unresolved D. This CDR3 contains 13 residues. Germline CDR1 SEHNR, CDR2 FQNEAQ (reference sequence). Deletions cut 5 bases from V and 5 bases from J, with 12 bases between. Written as DNA, the CDR3 is TGTGCCAGCAGCCTCCCTCCTGGGACTGAAGCTTTCTTT. Its translation: CASSLPPGTEAFF.

As regards this clone: Other DNA variants within this sample encode the same CDR3. The chain joins TRBV20-1 to TRBJ2-5, with 8 positions matching TRBD1. Germline V gene sequence: CDR1 DFQATT, CDR2 SNEGSKA (reference sequence). Germline trimming cut 5 bases from V and 5 bases from J; bases unmatched to any gene: 1. This CDR3 has 11 amino acids. CDR3 coding DNA: TGCAGTGCTGACAGGGGCGAGACCCAGTACTTC. Amino acids: CSADRGETQYF.

This chain uses TRBV5-1 with TRBJ2-7, with D possibly matching TRBD2 (5 bases). The germline V gene has CDR1 SGHRS and CDR2 YFSETQ. This CDR3 region has 18 residues. The germline V and J ends were trimmed by 1 base and 2 bases, with 22 bases remaining between them. CDR3 coding DNA: TGCGCCAGCAGCTTGACGGGCGGCGGTAGTGCGGGTCCCTACGAGCAGTACTTC. Encoded protein: CASSLTGGGSAGPYEQYF.

Notes on this clone: This sequence is one base from a far larger clone and is likely a read error. This chain uses TRBV13 with TRBJ2-7; tentatively, D is TRBD1 (6 bases). The CDR3 is made up of 13 amino acids. The ends were cut back, 4 bases at V and 5 bases at J, with 12 bases in the middle. Germline V gene data show CDR1 as PRHDT and CDR2 as FYEKMQ (reference sequence). CDR3: CASSSLGADEQYF. CDR3 in DNA: TGTGCCAGCAGCTCCCTGGGGGCCGACGAGCAGTACTTC.

The genes are TRBV29-1 and TRBJ2-7, with 10 bases fitting TRBD2. CDR1 SQVTM and CDR2 ANQGSEA come from the germline V gene. This CDR3 contains 14 residues. Trimming removed 4 bases from V and 4 bases from J; junction bases left unmatched: 7. For the CDR3, the DNA is TGCAGCGTTGCCCTACTAGCGGGGTCGTACGAGCAGTACTTC. Encoded protein: CSVALLAGSYEQYF.

This chain links TRBV9 with TRBJ2-4, with D tentatively TRBD1 (5 bases). The V end lost 0 bases, the J end lost 7 bases, and 11 bases lay between the germline ends. Germline V gives CDR1 SGDLS, CDR2 YYNGEE. The length of the CDR3 is 14 residues. CDR3 DNA sequence: TGTGCCAGCAGCGTAGTTTCAGGGCCGAACATTCAGTACTTC. Protein: CASSVVSGPNIQYF.

The gene calls are TRBV28 and TRBJ2-2; TRBD2 is a possible D gene (5 bases). CDR3 length: 16 amino acids. Germline CDR1 MDHEN, CDR2 SYDVKM. The V gene lost 1 base and the J gene lost 5 bases, with 14 bases spanning the gap. The CDR3 nucleotides read TGTGCCAGCAGTTTATTTACTAGGGCAATAACCGGGGAGCTGTTTTTT. This sequence encodes CASSLFTRAITGELFF.

This chain links TRBV5-1 with TRBJ2-7; D perhaps matches TRBD2 (5 bases). There are 13 residues in the CDR3. Trimming stripped 4 bases from V and 3 bases from J, with 11 bases between. CDR1 SGHRS and CDR2 YFSETQ come from the germline V gene. Written as DNA, the CDR3 is TGCGCCAGCAGCCGGGGTTTGAACTACGAGCAGTACTTC. Translating it yields CASSRGLNYEQYF.

The genes are TRBV23-1 and TRBJ2-7; TRBD2 aligns across 12 bases. TRBV23-1 is classed as an ORF, of uncertain function. This CDR3 is 14 amino acids long. Unmatched junction bases numbered 7, after V lost 7 bases and J lost 6 bases. The chain's CDR3 is CASIVTSGSFEQYF. CDR3 DNA: TGCGCCAGCATCGTGACTAGCGGGAGCTTCGAGCAGTACTTC.

The V call is TRBV13, the J call TRBJ1-2, with 8 bases identical to TRBD1. Germline values: CDR1 PRHDT, CDR2 FYEKMQ (reference sequence). CDR3 length: 15 residues. V lost 4 bases to trimming and J lost 2 bases; unmatched junction nucleotides: 6. The CDR3 region has the DNA TGTGCCAGCAGCTATAGAAGACAGGGGAACTATGGCTACACCTTC. It codes for CASSYRRQGNYGYTF.

The chain is built from TRBV4-1 and TRBJ2-5; the D gene is possibly TRBD2 (5 bases). The CDR3 has 14 residues. Trimming removed 4 bases at V and 5 bases at J, with 14 bases between. Germline V CDR1 and CDR2: MGHRA, YSYEKL. The CDR3 DNA reads as TGCGCCAGCAGCCCCTTTGAGAGGAGGGAGACCCAGTACTTC. Its translation: CASSPFERRETQYF.

CDR3 nucleotide sequence: TGTGCCAGCAGCTACGGGCATGGGGCAAATACGCAGTATTTT. Protein sequence: CASSYGHGANTQYF. This chain links TRBV11-2 with TRBJ2-3; D is perhaps TRBD1 (5 bases). With 4 bases removed from V and 7 bases from J, the gap between germline ends came to 15 bases. The CDR3 has 14 residues. Germline CDR1 reads SGHAT; CDR2 reads FQNNGV.

V is TRBV5-1 and J is TRBJ2-7, with D unresolved. Between the trimmed V and J ends, which lost 0 bases and 3 bases, there was a span of 16 bases. There are 16 residues in the CDR3. Germline CDR1 is SGHRS and CDR2 is YFSETQ. The CDR3 DNA follows: TGCGCCAGCAGCTTGGGAATTTCCGGGTATCTCTACGAGCAGTACTTC. It translates to CASSLGISGYLYEQYF.

The V call is TRBV10-3, the J call TRBJ2-3; 7 bases match TRBD2. CDR1 and CDR2 (germline): ENHRY, SYGVKD. V lost 10 bases to trimming and J lost 1 base; unmatched junction nucleotides: 8. The length of the CDR3 is 14 residues. The CDR3 loop is CATWEGPGTDTQYF. CDR3 in DNA: TGTGCCACCTGGGAGGGCCCAGGCACAGATACGCAGTATTTT.

This clone was found once. The chain couples TRBV7-8 to TRBJ1-2, with D tentatively TRBD1 (5 bases). Germline V gene sequence: CDR1 SGHVS, CDR2 FQNEAQ. This CDR3 is built from 16 residues. The V end was cut by 1 base, the J end by 4 bases, with 16 bases between. The CDR3 loop reads CASSLGGRAYSYGYTF. The CDR3 coding sequence is TGTGCCAGCAGCTTAGGGGGGAGAGCTTATAGCTATGGCTACACCTTC.

The chain couples TRBV5-8 to TRBJ2-3; the D call may be TRBD1 or TRBD2 (6 bases each). The CDR3 totals 16 residues. V dropped 3 bases and J dropped 2 bases, with 16 bases sitting between them. Germline V lookup: CDR1 SGHTS, CDR2 YDEGEE. CDR3 in amino acids: CASSSSGAGLTDTQYF. The DNA for the CDR3 is TGTGCCAGCAGCTCGTCGGGGGCGGGACTCACAGATACGCAGTATTTT.

Concerning this clone: A far larger clone is a single base away, which makes a read error likely. The rearrangement uses TRBV6-5 and TRBJ1-2; tentative D call: TRBD1 (5 bases). This CDR3 has 12 amino acids. Trimming removed 6 bases at V and 2 bases at J, with 7 bases between. Per the germline V gene, CDR1 is MNHEY and CDR2 is SVGAGI. CDR3 region: CASSSGNYGYTF. The DNA of the CDR3 is TGTGCCAGCAGCTCAGGGAACTATGGCTACACCTTC.

Details on this clone: This sample includes further DNA sequences coding for the same CDR3. CDR3: CASSVVTTDTQYF. Written as DNA, the CDR3 is TGTGCCAGCAGCGTAGTAACAACAGATACGCAGTATTTT. The chain combines TRBV9 with TRBJ2-3; D remains ambiguous. Germline lookup yields CDR1 SGDLS and CDR2 YYNGEE. This CDR3 is built from 13 residues. Trimming shortened V by 0 bases and J by 3 bases, and 5 bases separated the two germline ends.

The chain recombines TRBV27 with TRBJ2-7, with no clear D. Germline CDR1 reads MNHEY; CDR2 reads SMNVEV (reference sequence). V lost 2 bases and J 5 bases, leaving 4 bases between the germline ends. The CDR3 sequence is 11 residues long. This chain's CDR3 is CASSLGDEQYF. CDR3 in DNA: TGTGCCAGCAGTTTAGGGGACGAGCAGTACTTC.